A selection of T cell receptor beta chains follows, all from one sample in a study of shared clonotypes between healthy human individuals. Using immunoSEQ multiplex PCR, the repertoire was profiled, and TCRdb retains in-frame clones only, with some absent. Of 2 million to 2.5 million clones listed, roughly 95% are singletons. Sample: naive CD4+ T cells sorted from blood. The receptors shown here come from a man aged 18 to 30 in good health. The CDR3 runs from the conserved cysteine through the conserved F or W. The D gene is left open where the match is weak. A row's size may be missing; if present it is once, few, many or a size class.

size: -
V: TRBV27
J: TRBJ1-2
D: TRBD1
CDR3: CASSAGTGTEGYTF
DNA: TGTGCCAGCAGTGCCGGGACAGGGACGGAAGGCTACACCTTC

size: once
V: TRBV28
J: TRBJ2-7
D: -
CDR3: CASSRGTASYEQYF
DNA: TGTGCCAGCAGTCGCGGGACGGCATCCTACGAGCAGTACTTC

size: once
V: TRBV6-5
J: TRBJ1-1
D: -
CDR3: CASSKQGNTEAFF
DNA: TGTGCCAGCAGTAAACAGGGTAACACTGAAGCTTTCTTT

size: -
V: TRBV5-1
J: TRBJ2-1
D: TRBD2
CDR3: CASSLDLAGVDEQFF
DNA: TGCGCCAGCAGCTTGGACCTAGCGGGGGTCGATGAGCAGTTCTTC

size: -
V: TRBV10-1
J: TRBJ2-3
D: -
CDR3: CASSEASESTDTQYF
DNA: TGCGCCAGCAGTGAGGCTAGCGAGAGCACAGATACGCAGTATTTT

size: -
V: TRBV30
J: TRBJ1-5
D: -
CDR3: CAWRGAGSNQPQHF
DNA: TGTGCCTGGAGGGGGGCTGGCAGCAATCAGCCCCAGCATTTT

size: -
V: TRBV7-2
J: TRBJ2-6
D: TRBD2
CDR3: CASSYGAGTRANVLTF
DNA: TGTGCCAGCAGCTACGGGGCAGGGACTAGGGCCAACGTCCTGACTTTC

size: -
V: TRBV2
J: TRBJ1-4
D: TRBD1
CDR3: CASRAEQGVHEKLFF
DNA: TGTGCCAGCAGGGCCGAACAGGGGGTACATGAAAAACTGTTTTTT

size: once
V: TRBV19
J: TRBJ1-1
D: -
CDR3: CASSPVGPNTEAFF
DNA: TGTGCCAGTAGTCCCGTCGGGCCTAACACTGAAGCTTTCTTT

size: -
V: TRBV4-1
J: TRBJ1-1
D: TRBD1
CDR3: CASSQDRTGGRTEAFF
DNA: TGCGCCAGCAGCCAAGATCGGACAGGGGGGCGGACTGAAGCTTTCTTT

size: -
V: TRBV20-1
J: TRBJ1-2
D: -
CDR3: CSRRDGYGYTF
DNA: TGCAGCCGCCGGGACGGCTATGGCTACACCTTC

size: -
V: TRBV2
J: TRBJ1-2
D: -
CDR3: CASSLTGDYGYTF
DNA: TGTGCCAGCAGCCTTACAGGAGACTATGGCTACACCTTC

size: -
V: TRBV7-2
J: TRBJ1-2
D: TRBD1
CDR3: CASSPGQAGWGYTF
DNA: TGTGCCAGCAGCCCCGGACAGGCGGGATGGGGCTACACCTTC

size: -
V: TRBV30
J: TRBJ1-1
D: -
CDR3: CAWSPGTKARGMNTEAFF
DNA: TGTGCCTGGAGCCCCGGGACAAAAGCTCGGGGGATGAACACTGAAGCTTTCTTT

size: -
V: TRBV19
J: TRBJ1-3
D: -
CDR3: CASRSKAQGGNTIYF
DNA: TGTGCCAGTAGATCGAAGGCCCAGGGGGGAAACACCATATATTTT

size: -
V: TRBV6-6
J: TRBJ2-7
D: -
CDR3: CASSYPLIDADFEQYF
DNA: TGTGCCAGCAGTTACCCCCTAATCGATGCCGATTTTGAGCAGTACTTC

size: -
V: TRBV5-6
J: TRBJ2-3
D: -
CDR3: CASSLGGAGAGTDTQYF
DNA: TGTGCCAGCAGCTTGGGGGGGGCGGGGGCTGGGACAGATACGCAGTATTTT

size: -
V: TRBV28
J: TRBJ2-7
D: -
CDR3: CASSEAPRASYEQYF
DNA: TGTGCCAGCAGCGAAGCCCCCAGGGCCTCCTACGAGCAGTACTTC

size: -
V: TRBV5-4
J: TRBJ2-7
D: -
CDR3: CASSLVSRGFYEQYF
DNA: TGTGCCAGCAGCTTGGTCTCTCGCGGCTTTTACGAGCAGTACTTC

size: -
V: TRBV5-8
J: TRBJ2-7
D: -
CDR3: CASSLAYEQYF
DNA: TGTGCCAGCAGCTTGGCCTACGAGCAGTACTTC

size: -
V: TRBV30
J: TRBJ1-2
D: -
CDR3: CAWPRGGDYGYTF
DNA: TGTGCCTGGCCCCGGGGGGGGGACTATGGCTACACCTTC

size: -
V: TRBV27
J: TRBJ1-3
D: -
CDR3: CASSSLSSGNTIYF
DNA: TGTGCCAGCAGTTCCCTTAGCTCTGGAAACACCATATATTTT

size: -
V: TRBV9
J: TRBJ1-1
D: -
CDR3: CASSVGDNTEAFF
DNA: TGTGCCAGCAGCGTAGGGGATAACACTGAAGCTTTCTTT

size: -
V: TRBV19
J: TRBJ1-5
D: -
CDR3: CASSLGVWQPQHF
DNA: TGTGCCAGTAGTCTAGGGGTTTGGCAGCCCCAGCATTTT

size: -
V: TRBV25-1
J: TRBJ1-1
D: -
CDR3: CASSGYPEGTEAFF
DNA: TGTGCCAGCAGCGGGTACCCAGAGGGCACTGAAGCTTTCTTT

size: -
V: TRBV4-3
J: TRBJ1-3
D: -
CDR3: CASSHERGNTIYF
DNA: TGCGCCAGCAGCCACGAACGAGGAAACACCATATATTTT

size: -
V: TRBV6-5
J: TRBJ1-2
D: -
CDR3: CASRHSGTHYGYTF
DNA: TGTGCCAGCAGACACTCCGGGACACACTATGGCTACACCTTC

size: -
V: TRBV6-1
J: TRBJ2-5
D: -
CDR3: CASSERVYGPETQYF
DNA: TGTGCCAGCAGTGAAAGGGTGTATGGTCCGGAGACCCAGTACTTC

size: -
V: TRBV9
J: TRBJ2-5
D: -
CDR3: CASSVEVLGPTQYF
DNA: TGTGCCAGCAGCGTAGAAGTACTAGGACCGACCCAGTACTTC

size: -
V: TRBV7-2
J: TRBJ2-7
D: -
CDR3: CASSLGFGGAGANYEQYF
DNA: TGTGCCAGCAGCTTAGGGTTCGGAGGGGCGGGGGCAAACTACGAGCAGTACTTC

size: -
V: TRBV29-1
J: TRBJ2-1
D: -
CDR3: CSVAGVVQAREQFF
DNA: TGCAGCGTTGCAGGGGTGGTCCAGGCGCGTGAGCAGTTCTTC

size: -
V: TRBV7-9
J: TRBJ2-2
D: -
CDR3: CASTIQRAGSTGELFF
DNA: TGTGCCAGCACCATACAGCGGGCGGGTTCCACCGGGGAGCTGTTTTTT

size: once
V: TRBV4-1
J: TRBJ2-1
D: TRBD2
CDR3: CASSQSRGGLNNEQFF
DNA: TGCGCCAGCAGCCAATCTCGGGGGGGGCTCAACAATGAGCAGTTCTTC

size: -
V: TRBV4-1
J: TRBJ2-2
D: -
CDR3: CASSQDPGTLNTGELFF
DNA: TGCGCCAGCAGCCAAGATCCCGGGACACTAAACACCGGGGAGCTGTTTTTT

size: -
V: TRBV7-2
J: TRBJ2-1
D: -
CDR3: CASSFRDSYNEQFF
DNA: TGTGCCAGCAGCTTCCGGGACTCCTACAATGAGCAGTTCTTC

size: -
V: TRBV6-6
J: TRBJ2-7
D: -
CDR3: CASRGPLHEQYF
DNA: TGTGCCAGCAGGGGCCCGCTCCACGAGCAGTACTTC

size: -
V: TRBV19
J: TRBJ2-1
D: -
CDR3: CASSIDVSSYNEQFF
DNA: TGTGCCAGTAGTATAGACGTTAGCTCCTACAATGAGCAGTTCTTC